Below, 11 T cell receptor beta chains from the same sample are listed, as sequenced in a study of Tregs in tolerant kidney transplant recipients. The protocol was immunoSEQ multiplex PCR, while the TCRdb copy is restricted to in-frame clones and leaves out a portion. The sample table sets out about 30,000 clones. Source: CD8+ T cells from blood, taken before the transplant. The receptors come from a human donor who received a combined kidney and bone marrow transplant.

A remark on this clone: Read sequence stops 3 residues before the CDR3 end, and the germline J gene provides the missing end. J is TRBJ1-1 and V is TRBV6-2 or TRBV6-3; no clear D. CDR3 length equals 14 residues. CDR1 and CDR2 (germline): MNHEY, SVGEGT. Trimming cost V 0 bases and J 2 bases, with 7 bases left between them. The CDR3 reads CASSYSARNTEAFF. The CDR3 DNA, read in part, is TGTGCCAGCAGTTACTCGGCCCGAAACACTGAA.

With regard to this clone: The read terminates 3 residues before the CDR3 end, so the remaining end is supplied by the germline J gene. The genes are TRBV7-9 and TRBJ2-7; TRBD1 aligns across 10 bases. The J segment lost 6 bases and the V segment lost 7 bases, leaving 9 bases of the junction unmatched. This CDR3 spans 14 amino acids. The germline V gene encodes CDR1 SEHNR and CDR2 FQNEAQ (reference sequence). CDR3 DNA (partial): TGTGCCAGCACCGACAGGGGGCCGTCTAGCGAG. Its protein product is CASTDRGPSSE. From start to end, the CDR3 is CASTDRGPSSEQYF.

Remarks on this clone: The read finishes 3 residues shy of the CDR3 end, and the germline J gene is used to complete it. This chain joins TRBV7-8 and TRBJ1-5; D is perhaps TRBD1 (6 bases). V was pared by 1 base and J by 4 bases, with 17 bases between. This CDR3 contains 17 residues. From germline, CDR1 is SGHVS and CDR2 FQNEAQ. CDR3 protein: CASSLVGAMGLNQPQHF. The sequenced part of the CDR3 DNA is TGTGCCAGCAGCTTAGTGGGGGCGATGGGTCTTAATCAGCCC.

Concerning this clone: The sequence runs out 3 residues before the end of the CDR3; the remainder is reconstructed from the germline J gene. J is TRBJ2-5 and V is TRBV7-2; D remains ambiguous. The germline V and J ends were trimmed by 5 bases and 1 base, with 5 bases remaining between them. From germline, CDR1 is SGHTA and CDR2 FQGNSA. The CDR3 is made up of 12 amino acids. The chain's CDR3 is CASSLLQETQYF. CDR3 bases read: TGTGCCAGCAGCCTACTCCAAGAGACC. Drawing the rest from reference TRBV7-2 and TRBJ2-5, the complete variable domain is GAGVSQSPSNKVTEKGKDVELRCDPISGHTALYWYRQSLGQGLEFLIYFQGNSAPDKSGLPSDRFSAERTGGSVSTLTIQRTQQEDSAVYLCASSLLQETQYFGPGTRLLVL.

To note about this clone: The read stops 3 residues short of the end of the CDR3; the missing end is completed from the germline J gene. The genes are TRBV5-4 and TRBJ2-1; TRBD1 agrees at 11 bases. This CDR3 spans 14 amino acids. Per germline, CDR1 SGHNT and CDR2 YYREEE (reference sequence). V gave up 4 bases and J gave up 9 bases; unmatched junction bases: 6. The CDR3 spells CASSPPDRGLEQFF. The CDR3 bases that were read are TGTGCCAGCAGCCCCCCGGACAGGGGGCTTGAG.

A word on this clone: The read terminates 3 residues ahead of where the CDR3 ends, so the germline J gene completes it. V gene TRBV2 combines with J gene TRBJ2-3; 10 bases fit TRBD2. The trim removed 6 bases at V and 0 bases at J, leaving 12 bases unmatched. This CDR3 has 18 residues. The germline gives CDR1 SNHLY, CDR2 FYNNEI. The DNA read from the CDR3 is TGTGCCAGCAGCGGACGTCGACTAGCGGGCGCCAGCACAGATACG. Amino acids: CASSGRRLAGASTDT. The full CDR3 reads CASSGRRLAGASTDTQYF.

Notes on this clone: The read terminates 3 residues before the CDR3 end, so the remaining end is supplied by the germline J gene. The chain carries TRBV19 and TRBJ2-5; 7 bases match TRBD1. Germline CDR1 and CDR2: LNHDA and SQIVND (reference sequence). The CDR3 is made up of 14 amino acids. Trimming at V came to 4 bases and at J to 5 bases, leaving 7 bases not matched to a gene. Incomplete CDR3 DNA: TGTGCCAGTAGTACCGAGGGGGCAGGGGAGACC. Translating gives CASSTEGAGET. The entire CDR3 is CASSTEGAGETQYF.

For this clone: The CDR3 end lies 3 residues beyond the end of the read and is filled in from the germline J gene. The V and J genes are TRBV2 and TRBJ1-4; 11 positions match TRBD1. Trimming at V came to 1 base and at J to 0 bases, leaving 4 bases not matched to a gene. The CDR3 spans 18 residues. Germline lookup yields CDR1 SNHLY and CDR2 FYNNEI. CDR3 loop: CASSEDPGQGATNEKLFF. The DNA read from the CDR3 is TGTGCCAGCAGTGAAGACCCGGGACAGGGGGCAACTAATGAAAAA.

For this clone: From the germline J gene comes the end of the CDR3, since the read stops 3 residues before it. This rearrangement joins TRBV7-8 to TRBJ2-1; 10 nucleotides line up with TRBD2. CDR1 and CDR2 from the germline V gene are SGHVS and FQNEAQ. This CDR3 has 17 amino acids. The junction had 8 bases not matched to a gene; V was cut back by 2 bases and J by 4 bases. The CDR3 reads CASSLSRLAGPYNEQFF. The part of the CDR3 DNA that was read is TGTGCCAGCAGCTTATCCCGACTAGCGGGCCCGTACAATGAG.

In the case of this clone: The read comes to an end 3 residues before the CDR3 does, leaving the germline J gene to fill in the end. V is TRBV30 and J is TRBJ2-7, with TRBD2 matching over 10 bases. The length of the CDR3 is 16 residues. V lost 3 bases and J lost 2; bases outside the gene matches: 10. Germline assignment: CDR1 GTSNPN and CDR2 SVGIG (reference sequence). The CDR3 region is CAWSASGSWPTYEQYF. Partial CDR3 DNA: TGTGCCTGGAGCGCTAGCGGGAGCTGGCCCACCTACGAG.

The CDR3 bases that were read are TGCAGCGTTCAAGGAGAGGGTACAGATACG. This sequence encodes CSVQGEGTDT. The entire CDR3 reads CSVQGEGTDTQYF. The rearrangement uses TRBV29-1 and TRBJ2-3, with D maybe TRBD2 (5 bases). The missing CDR3 end, 3 residues past where the read stops, is filled in from the germline J gene. This CDR3 comprises 13 residues. CDR1 SQVTM and CDR2 ANQGSEA come from the germline V gene. V was trimmed by 5 bases and J by 3 bases, leaving 12 bases between them.